What follows are 16 T cell receptor beta chains derived from one specimen sequenced in a study of long-term antiretroviral therapy in people with HIV. Samples were assayed with immunoSEQ v3.0 at survey level. Data came from immunoSEQ multiplex PCR; TCRdb stores just in-frame clones and leaves some out. Of over 20,000 clones detected, 83% appear once; the ten largest clones hold about 20%. The material was unsorted PBMCs, obtained 0.4 years after starting antiretroviral therapy. Every receptor here comes from a man over 45 with HIV.

This sequence joins TRBV10-3 and TRBJ1-5; D remains unclear. Germline CDR1 reads ENHRY; CDR2 reads SYGVKD. The CDR3 sequence is 14 residues long. Trimming took 4 bases from V and 11 from J, leaving 18 bases between them. The CDR3 DNA is TGTGCCATCAGTGTAGACCCAGCCAGTGGGACCCAGCATTTT. Protein: CAISVDPASGTQHF.

This clone was seen a single time. The chain is built from TRBV5-1 and TRBJ2-2; no clear D gene. The germline V and J ends were trimmed by 0 bases and 6 bases, with 6 bases remaining between them. Per the germline V gene, CDR1 is SGHRS and CDR2 is YFSETQ. The CDR3 is 13 amino acids. In DNA, the CDR3 is TGCGCCAGCAGCTTGGCCGAGTCCGGGGAGCTGTTTTTT. The encoded protein is CASSLAESGELFF.

The chain couples TRBV30 to TRBJ2-5, with TRBD1 matching 8 bases. After removal of 3 bases from V and 5 bases from J, the junction contained 8 bases not matched to a gene. Germline V CDR1 and CDR2: GTSNPN, SVGIG (reference sequence). The CDR3 is 14 amino acids. The CDR3 DNA is TGTGCCTGGAGGACGACAGGGGCGCTGGAGACCCAGTACTTC. Protein product: CAWRTTGALETQYF.

This rearrangement joins TRBV6-6 to TRBJ2-5, with a tentative D call TRBD1 (5 bases). Germline CDR1 reads MNHNY; CDR2 reads SVGAGI (reference sequence). The length of the CDR3 is 14 residues. Trimming took 2 bases from V and 3 from J, leaving 10 bases between them. Here the CDR3 DNA reads TGTGCCAGCAGTTACGACAGCCGGAAAGAGACCCAGTACTTC. It yields the protein CASSYDSRKETQYF.

The CDR3: CASTGGSGANVLTF. In DNA, the CDR3 is TGTGCCTCAACAGGGGGCTCTGGGGCCAACGTCCTGACTTTC. V is TRBV9 and J is TRBJ2-6, with 8 bases that match TRBD1. Germline-derived CDR1 and CDR2 are SGDLS and YYNGEE. The V gene end was trimmed by 10 bases and the J gene end by 0 bases; junction bases not matched to a gene: 3. The CDR3 extends over 14 amino acids.

This clone was recorded only once. The chain has TRBV6-1 and TRBJ2-5, with a tentative D call TRBD2 (5 bases). CDR1 is MNHNS, CDR2 SASEGT, per germline. CDR3 length equals 13 residues. Trimming cost V 2 bases and J 9 bases, with 13 bases left between them. As DNA, the CDR3 is TGTGCCAGCAGTGAAAACACCTCGGGGTCCCAGTACTTC. It encodes CASSENTSGSQYF.

V is TRBV7-9 and J is TRBJ2-7; D call uncertain. Germline assignment: CDR1 SEHNR and CDR2 FQNEAQ (reference sequence). The CDR3 loop spans 13 amino acids. V lost 7 bases, J lost 5 bases, and 15 bases lay in between. The CDR3 is CASTTTEAHEQYF. In DNA, the CDR3 is TGTGCCAGCACCACAACTGAGGCACACGAGCAGTACTTC.

The chain is built from TRBV7-9 and TRBJ2-7; 8 bases map to TRBD1. V lost 2 bases and J lost 3; bases outside the gene matches: 3. Germline loops: CDR1 SEHNR, CDR2 FQNEAQ (reference sequence). The CDR3 covers 14 residues. CDR3 amino acids: CASSLIQGDYEQYF. The CDR3 DNA follows: TGTGCCAGCAGCTTAATACAGGGGGACTACGAGCAGTACTTC.

The chain employs TRBV5-6 and TRBJ1-1; unclear D gene. Germline CDR1 reads SGHDT; CDR2 reads YYEEEE. The V and J ends lost 5 bases and 11 bases respectively, with 19 bases between them. The CDR3 loop spans 13 amino acids. CDR3 nucleotides: TGTGCCAGCAGGCCCGGCTACTCGGCGCATGCTTTCTTT. Encoded protein: CASRPGYSAHAFF.

The rearrangement links TRBV6-5 to TRBJ2-7; D unclear. The ends were cut back, 6 bases at V and 0 bases at J, with 9 bases in the middle. Per the germline V gene, CDR1 is MNHEY and CDR2 is SVGAGI. This CDR3 region has 13 residues. CDR3 DNA sequence: TGTGCCAGCAGCTCACATGGCTCCTACGAGCAGTACTTC. It is translated as CASSSHGSYEQYF.

This sequence joins TRBV2 and TRBJ1-1; D not resolved. The CDR3 has 15 amino acids. Trimming removed 8 bases at V and 1 base at J, with 17 bases between. From germline, CDR1 is SNHLY and CDR2 FYNNEI. The CDR3 coding sequence is TGTGCCAGCCCTCGGCCCACTTCCCCGAACACTGAAGCTTTCTTT. Its protein product is CASPRPTSPNTEAFF.

As DNA, the CDR3 is TGCGCCAGCAGCTTCAGGTGGACTACAGGTGCAGATACGCAGTATTTT. Translated: CASSFRWTTGADTQYF. This chain joins TRBV5-1 and TRBJ2-3; TRBD2 is a possible D gene (6 bases). Germline-derived CDR1 and CDR2 are SGHRS and YFSETQ. V gave up 2 bases and J gave up 4 bases, with 17 bases separating them. The CDR3 runs to 16 residues.

This clone was found once. The V and J genes are TRBV5-8 and TRBJ1-3; TRBD1 aligns across 7 bases. Looked up from germline, CDR1 is SGHTS and CDR2 is YDEGEE. This CDR3 comprises 16 residues. Trimming removed 1 base from V and 1 base from J; junction bases left unmatched: 5. CDR3 amino acids: CASSLKGGRSGNTIYF. CDR3 nucleotides: TGTGCCAGCAGCTTGAAAGGGGGCCGGTCTGGAAACACCATATATTTT.

The CDR3 DNA is TGCGCCAGCAGCTTTGGGAGGGACAGTTGGACTGAAGCTTTCTTT. Amino acid sequence: CASSFGRDSWTEAFF. The chain links TRBV5-1 to TRBJ1-1; 7 nucleotides align to TRBD1. The CDR3 runs 15 residues. J lost 5 bases, V lost 2 bases, and 9 bases had no gene match. Germline V lookup: CDR1 SGHRS, CDR2 YFSETQ.

The V and J genes are TRBV10-1 and TRBJ1-1, with D possibly being TRBD1 (5 bases). CDR1 is WNHNN, CDR2 SYGVQD, per germline (reference sequence). The germline V and J ends were trimmed by 0 bases and 1 base, with 6 bases remaining between them. The CDR3 loop spans 14 amino acids. Here the CDR3 reads CASSESTANTEAFF. The CDR3 region has the DNA TGCGCCAGCAGTGAGTCGACAGCGAACACTGAAGCTTTCTTT.

This clone appeared once. V gene TRBV5-1 combines with J gene TRBJ1-3; TRBD1 might be the D (5 bases). The CDR3 contains 15 residues. Per germline, CDR1 SGHRS and CDR2 YFSETQ. V lost 4 bases and J 0 bases, leaving 11 bases between the germline ends. DNA of the CDR3: TGCGCCAGCAGCCTGGACACAAACTCTGGAAACACCATATATTTT. Its translation is CASSLDTNSGNTIYF.